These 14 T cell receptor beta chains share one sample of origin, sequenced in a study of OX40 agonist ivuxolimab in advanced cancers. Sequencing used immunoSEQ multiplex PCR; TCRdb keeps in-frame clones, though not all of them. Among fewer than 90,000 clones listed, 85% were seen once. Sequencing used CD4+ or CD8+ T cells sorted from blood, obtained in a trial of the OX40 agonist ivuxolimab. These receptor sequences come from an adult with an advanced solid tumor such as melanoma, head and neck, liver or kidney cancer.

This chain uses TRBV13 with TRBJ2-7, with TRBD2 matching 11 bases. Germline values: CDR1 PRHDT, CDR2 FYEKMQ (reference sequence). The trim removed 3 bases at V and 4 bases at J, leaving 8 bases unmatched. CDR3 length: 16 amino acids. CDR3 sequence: CASSFLSTSGIYEQYF. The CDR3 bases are TGTGCCAGCAGCTTCCTATCGACTAGCGGGATTTACGAGCAGTACTTC.

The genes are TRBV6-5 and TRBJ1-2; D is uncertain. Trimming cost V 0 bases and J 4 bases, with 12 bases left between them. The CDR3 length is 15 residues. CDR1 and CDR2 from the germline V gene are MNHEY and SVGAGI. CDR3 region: CASSYSIQLTYGYTF. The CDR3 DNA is TGTGCCAGCAGTTACTCGATCCAGCTCACCTATGGCTACACCTTC.

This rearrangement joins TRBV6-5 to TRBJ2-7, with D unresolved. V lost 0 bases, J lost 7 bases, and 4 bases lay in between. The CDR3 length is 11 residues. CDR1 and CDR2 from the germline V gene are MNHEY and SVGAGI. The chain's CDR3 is CASSYSGEQYF. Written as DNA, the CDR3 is TGTGCCAGCAGTTACTCGGGAGAGCAGTACTTC.

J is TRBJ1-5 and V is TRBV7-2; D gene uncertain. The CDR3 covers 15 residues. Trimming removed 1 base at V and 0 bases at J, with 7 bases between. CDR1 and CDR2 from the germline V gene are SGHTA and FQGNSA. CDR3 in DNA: TGTGCCAGCAGCTTAGAGGACCTTAGCAATCAGCCCCAGCATTTT. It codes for CASSLEDLSNQPQHF.

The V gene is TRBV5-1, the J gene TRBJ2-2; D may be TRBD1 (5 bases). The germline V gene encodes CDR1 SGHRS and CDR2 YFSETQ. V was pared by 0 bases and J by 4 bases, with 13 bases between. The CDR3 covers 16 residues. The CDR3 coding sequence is TGCGCCAGCAGCTTGGCTACAGGAGAGACCACCGGGGAGCTGTTTTTT. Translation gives CASSLATGETTGELFF. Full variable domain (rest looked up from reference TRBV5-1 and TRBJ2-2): KAGVTQTPRYLIKTRGQQVTLSCSPISGHRSVSWYQQTPGQGLQFLFEYFSETQRNKGNFPGRFSGRQFSNSRSEMNVSTLELGDSALYLCASSLATGETTGELFFGEGSRLTVL.

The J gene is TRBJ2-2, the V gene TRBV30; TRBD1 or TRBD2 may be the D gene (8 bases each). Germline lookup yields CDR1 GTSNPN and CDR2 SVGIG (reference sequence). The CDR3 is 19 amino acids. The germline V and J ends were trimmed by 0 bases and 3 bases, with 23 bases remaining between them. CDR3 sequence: CAWSVREGRGLLDTGELFF. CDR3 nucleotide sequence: TGTGCCTGGAGTGTCCGGGAGGGCAGGGGGCTTTTAGACACCGGGGAGCTGTTTTTT.

CDR3 protein: CASSLGTSTGRTQYF. CDR3 DNA: TGTGCCAGCAGCTTAGGGACTAGTACGGGGCGTACGCAGTATTTT. The gene calls are TRBV7-2 and TRBJ2-3, with 7 bases aligning to TRBD2. The CDR3 spans 15 residues. CDR1 SGHTA and CDR2 FQGNSA come from the germline V gene. V gave up 1 base and J gave up 8 bases; unmatched junction bases: 9. The full variable domain, rest sourced from reference TRBV7-2 and TRBJ2-3, is GAGVSQSPSNKVTEKGKDVELRCDPISGHTALYWYRQSLGQGLEFLIYFQGNSAPDKSGLPSDRFSAERTGGSVSTLTIQRTQQEDSAVYLCASSLGTSTGRTQYFGPGTRLTVL.

CDR3 protein: CASSLNNGEFGELFF. The CDR3 DNA is TGTGCCAGCAGCTTAAACAACGGGGAGTTCGGGGAGCTGTTTTTT. The V and J genes are TRBV7-9 and TRBJ2-2; D is possibly TRBD2 (5 bases). Germline-derived CDR1 and CDR2 are SEHNR and FQNEAQ (reference sequence). The length of the CDR3 is 15 residues. V lost 2 bases to trimming and J lost 7 bases, with 14 bases between them.

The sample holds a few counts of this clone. The CDR3 DNA sequence: TGTGCCAGCAGCTTAAGGCCGCAAGAGACCCAGTACTTC. Translating gives CASSLRPQETQYF. The chain recombines TRBV7-3 with TRBJ2-5, with no clear D. V was pared by 1 base and J by 2 bases, with 5 bases between. Germline V lookup: CDR1 SGHTA, CDR2 FQGTGA. This CDR3 is 13 amino acids long.

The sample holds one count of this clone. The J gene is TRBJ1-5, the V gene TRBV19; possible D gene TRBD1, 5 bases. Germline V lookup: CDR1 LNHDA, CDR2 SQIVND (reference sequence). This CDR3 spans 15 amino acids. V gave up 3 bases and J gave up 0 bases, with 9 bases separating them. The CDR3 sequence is CASSIRQGSNQPQHF. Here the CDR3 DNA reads TGTGCCAGTAGTATTCGCCAGGGTAGCAATCAGCCCCAGCATTTT. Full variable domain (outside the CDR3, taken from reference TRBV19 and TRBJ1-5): DGGITQSPKYLFRKEGQNVTLSCEQNLNHDAMYWYRQDPGQGLRLIYYSQIVNDFQKGDIAEGYSVSREKKESFPLTVTSAQKNPTAFYLCASSIRQGSNQPQHFGDGTRLSIL.

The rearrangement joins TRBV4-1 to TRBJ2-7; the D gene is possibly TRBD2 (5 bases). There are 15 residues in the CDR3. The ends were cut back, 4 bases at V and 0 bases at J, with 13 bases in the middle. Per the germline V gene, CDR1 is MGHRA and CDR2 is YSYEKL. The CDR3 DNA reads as TGCGCCAGCAGCCTAAGCGCGGGCGGCTCCTACGAGCAGTACTTC. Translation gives CASSLSAGGSYEQYF.

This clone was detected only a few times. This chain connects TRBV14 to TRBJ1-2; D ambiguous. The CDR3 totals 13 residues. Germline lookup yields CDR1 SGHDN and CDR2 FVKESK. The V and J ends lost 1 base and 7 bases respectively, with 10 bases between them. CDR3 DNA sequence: TGTGCCAGCAGCCAAGGGGTAGCGGGTGGCTACACCTTC. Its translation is CASSQGVAGGYTF.

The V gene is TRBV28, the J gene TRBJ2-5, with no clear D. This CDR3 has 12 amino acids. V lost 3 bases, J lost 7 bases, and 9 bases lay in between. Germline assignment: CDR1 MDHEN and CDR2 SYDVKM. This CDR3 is CASSLIMRTQYF. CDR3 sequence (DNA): TGTGCCAGCAGTTTGATTATGAGGACCCAGTACTTC.

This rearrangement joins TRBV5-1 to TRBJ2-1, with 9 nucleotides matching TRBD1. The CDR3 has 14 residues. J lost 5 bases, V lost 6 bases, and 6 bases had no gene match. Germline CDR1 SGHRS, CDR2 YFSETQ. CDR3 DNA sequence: TGCGCCAGCAATCCTGGGACAGGGAACAATGAGCAGTTCTTC. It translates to CASNPGTGNNEQFF.